Following are 21 T cell receptor beta chains from one sample sequenced in a study of T cell repertoires in cytomegalovirus infection. TCRdb called the reads again in MiXCR, with one record for every CDR3 protein. Of about 240,000 distinct CDR3 sequences in the sample, 6.5% were seen once. Material: PBMCs. These receptors were collected from a human donor in good health (CMV status not recorded). Some clones in this sample may be carry-over from other donors' samples.

This clonotype was recorded many times. V is TRBV2 and J is TRBJ2-1, with a possible D match to TRBD2 (6 bases). The CDR3 consists of 14 residues. Germline V gene data show CDR1 as SNHLY and CDR2 as FYNNEI. V was pared by 9 bases and J by 0 bases, with 12 bases between. The chain's CDR3 is CASRPGSSYNEQFF. CDR3 in DNA: TGTGCCAGTAGACCCGGGAGCTCCTACAATGAGCAGTTCTTC.

This clonotype has at least ten counts. The chain employs TRBV29-1 and TRBJ1-2; no clear D gene. The CDR3 is made up of 11 amino acids. Trimming stripped 3 bases from V and 8 bases from J, with 10 bases between. Germline V gene data show CDR1 as SQVTM and CDR2 as ANQGSEA. CDR3 sequence (DNA): TGCAGCGTTGAGGTCTTCGAAGGCTACACCTTC. Translated: CSVEVFEGYTF. Supplemented by reference TRBV29-1 and TRBJ1-2, the full variable domain reads SAVISQKPSRDICQRGTSLTIQCQVDSQVTMMFWYRQQPGQSLTLIATANQGSEATYESGFVIDKFPISRPNLTFSTLTVSNMSPEDSSIYLCSVEVFEGYTFGSGTRLTVV.

This chain uses TRBV3-1 with TRBJ1-5, with D maybe TRBD1 (6 bases). V was clipped by 4 bases and J by 3 bases, with 13 bases between them. Germline CDR1 reads LGHDT; CDR2 reads YNNKEL (reference sequence). This CDR3 is 15 amino acids long. For the CDR3, the DNA is TGTGCCAGCAGCCGGGGGCAGGGTGACAATCAGCCCCAGCATTTT. Translating it yields CASSRGQGDNQPQHF. The whole variable domain, remainder taken from reference TRBV3-1 and TRBJ1-5, is DTAVSQTPKYLVTQMGNDKSIKCEQNLGHDTMYWYKQDSKKFLKIMFSYNNKELIINETVPNRFSPKSPDKAHLNLHINSLELGDSAVYFCASSRGQGDNQPQHFGDGTRLSIL.

In this sample, this clonotype turned up many times. The rearrangement uses TRBV29-1 and TRBJ2-1; TRBD2 matches 11 bases. This CDR3 spans 16 amino acids. V lost 0 bases to trimming and J lost 8 bases; unmatched junction nucleotides: 9. The V gene's germline CDR1 is SQVTM and CDR2 ANQGSEA. Written as DNA, the CDR3 is TGCAGCGTTGAAGACCGCCTAGCGGGGGGACCAGATGAGCAGTTCTTC. This gives the protein CSVEDRLAGGPDEQFF.

This clonotype was recorded at least ten times. J is TRBJ1-6 and V is TRBV4-2; no definite D call. V dropped 1 base and J dropped 5 bases, with 6 bases sitting between them. Per the germline V gene, CDR1 is LGHNA and CDR2 is YNFKEQ. The CDR3 runs 14 residues. CDR3 amino acids: CASSQAIDNSPLHF. CDR3 coding DNA: TGTGCCAGCAGCCAAGCCATTGATAATTCACCCCTCCACTTT.

There are many counts of this clonotype. This chain links TRBV28 with TRBJ2-3; D tentatively reads TRBD1 or TRBD2 (5 bases each). Trimming pared 1 base from V and 4 bases from J, leaving 15 bases between. In germline, CDR1 is MDHEN, CDR2 SYDVKM. This CDR3 is built from 16 residues. The CDR3 is CASSLSGTAIPDTQYF. The CDR3 DNA follows: TGTGCCAGCAGTTTATCCGGGACGGCGATTCCAGATACGCAGTATTTT.

The sample holds many counts of this clonotype. The rearrangement uses TRBV20-1 and TRBJ1-4, with 7 bases that match TRBD1. The CDR3 is made up of 13 amino acids. V shed 6 bases, J shed 8 bases, and the junction held 9 bases outside the gene matches. The germline V gene has CDR1 DFQATT and CDR2 SNEGSKA (reference sequence). The CDR3 reads CSALTGMREKLFF. The CDR3 coding sequence is TGCAGTGCCCTGACAGGGATGAGAGAAAAACTGTTTTTT.

This chain joins TRBV20-1 and TRBJ2-2; the D gene could be TRBD1 or TRBD2 (6 bases each). The V end lost 3 bases, the J end lost 2 bases, and 13 bases lay between the germline ends. Germline loops: CDR1 DFQATT, CDR2 SNEGSKA (reference sequence). This CDR3 has 15 residues. CDR3 sequence (DNA): TGCAGTGCTAGGGAGGGGGTTTTCAACACCGGGGAGCTGTTTTTT. Translation: CSAREGVFNTGELFF.

This clonotype came up many times. This rearrangement joins TRBV28 to TRBJ2-5; 10 bases are shared with TRBD1. CDR3 length equals 16 residues. Germline values: CDR1 MDHEN, CDR2 SYDVKM. J was trimmed by 5 bases and V by 6 bases; bases with no gene match: 12. CDR3 DNA sequence: TGTGCCAGCAGCCCTTCCGGGACAGGGGATAGTGAGACCCAGTACTTC. Translated, it gives CASSPSGTGDSETQYF.

Remarks on this clonotype: A read error is possible here, since a much larger clone lies one base away. The chain recombines TRBV2 with TRBJ1-1; possible D gene TRBD1, 5 bases. Germline V lookup: CDR1 SNHLY, CDR2 FYNNEI. The CDR3 covers 11 residues. The CDR3 sequence: CASSDTPGPGF. The DNA for the CDR3 is TGTGCCAGCAGCGATACTCCGGGGCCGGGATTT.

This clonotype occurred many times. This chain joins TRBV20-1 and TRBJ2-1; D might be TRBD1 or TRBD2, each matching 6 bases. The V gene lost 5 bases and the J gene lost 6 bases, with 20 bases spanning the gap. There are 15 residues in the CDR3. Germline V gives CDR1 DFQATT, CDR2 SNEGSKA (reference sequence). The CDR3 loop reads CSAFTPSGALNEQFF. The CDR3, as DNA: TGCAGTGCTTTCACCCCTTCGGGGGCCCTCAATGAGCAGTTCTTC.

This clonotype was recorded at least ten times. This sequence joins TRBV5-1 and TRBJ1-1; 11 nucleotides align to TRBD1. Trimming cost V 9 bases and J 5 bases; bases outside gene matches: 3. The CDR3 length is 12 residues. Germline CDR1 SGHRS, CDR2 YFSETQ. Written as DNA, the CDR3 is TGCGCCACCGGGACAGGGGGGACTGAAGCTTTCTTT. Protein: CATGTGGTEAFF.

The table lists this clonotype with a few counts. The chain has TRBV18 and TRBJ2-2; D is perhaps TRBD1 (5 bases). Trimming removed 3 bases from V and 5 bases from J, with 10 bases in between. CDR3 length: 14 amino acids. CDR1 and CDR2 from the germline V gene are KGHSH and LQKENI. CDR3 sequence reads: CASSPDRVTGELFF. The CDR3 DNA reads TGTGCCAGCTCACCTGACAGAGTTACCGGGGAGCTGTTTTTT.

This clonotype has ten or more counts. This chain links TRBV19 with TRBJ1-2, with D unresolved. The CDR3 runs to 14 residues. Trimming took 8 bases from V and 4 from J, leaving 17 bases between them. CDR1 is LNHDA, CDR2 SQIVND, per germline (reference sequence). The chain's CDR3 is CASGGQHNSYGYTF. The DNA for the CDR3 is TGTGCCAGTGGAGGTCAGCACAACAGCTATGGCTACACCTTC.

This clonotype came up many times. The V gene is TRBV20-1, the J gene TRBJ2-3, with 9 nucleotides matching TRBD1. V trimming: 2 bases; J trimming: 4 bases; junction bases outside the gene matches: 10. CDR1 and CDR2 (germline): DFQATT, SNEGSKA (reference sequence). The CDR3 has 16 amino acids. The DNA of the CDR3 is TGCAGTGCTAGACCCAAAGACAGGGGGTCGGCAGATACGCAGTATTTT. Protein product: CSARPKDRGSADTQYF.

This clonotype was recorded many times. The chain recombines TRBV28 with TRBJ1-5; no clear D gene. V lost 10 bases, J lost 0 bases, and 13 bases lay in between. CDR1 MDHEN and CDR2 SYDVKM come from the germline V gene. The CDR3 runs 14 residues. The CDR3, as DNA: TGTGCCACCCGGCCCCCGTATAGCAATCAGCCCCAGCATTTT. This codes for CATRPPYSNQPQHF.

There are many counts of this clonotype. The chain is built from TRBV7-2 and TRBJ1-5, with D hard to call. The CDR3 runs to 16 residues. In germline, CDR1 is SGHTA, CDR2 FQGNSA. Between the trimmed V and J ends, which lost 4 bases and 0 bases, there was a span of 13 bases. CDR3 nucleotides: TGTGCCAGCAGCTACCGACACCGAGATAGCAATCAGCCCCAGCATTTT. As protein: CASSYRHRDSNQPQHF. The complete variable domain, with remaining parts taken from reference TRBV7-2 and TRBJ1-5, reads GAGVSQSPSNKVTEKGKDVELRCDPISGHTALYWYRQSLGQGLEFLIYFQGNSAPDKSGLPSDRFSAERTGGSVSTLTIQRTQQEDSAVYLCASSYRHRDSNQPQHFGDGTRLSIL.

A few counts support this clonotype. The chain combines TRBV5-1 with TRBJ2-7, with TRBD1 matching over 9 bases. V was clipped by 2 bases and J by 3 bases; unmatched bases: 6. The CDR3 sequence is 15 residues long. CDR1 SGHRS and CDR2 YFSETQ come from the germline V gene. The CDR3 is CASSFGGTGYYEQYF. For the CDR3, the DNA is TGCGCCAGCAGCTTCGGGGGGACAGGGTACTACGAGCAGTACTTC.

This clonotype was picked up many times. V is TRBV6-2 or TRBV6-3 and J is TRBJ1-5; D might be TRBD1 (6 bases). Germline CDR1 and CDR2: MNHEY and SVGEGT. V dropped 5 bases and J dropped 5 bases, with 13 bases sitting between them. The length of the CDR3 is 14 residues. CDR3 sequence reads: CASSQGQPHQPQHF. The DNA for the CDR3 is TGTGCCAGCAGTCAGGGACAACCTCATCAGCCCCAGCATTTT.

This clonotype was detected ten times or more. The rearrangement joins TRBV7-9 to TRBJ1-6, with D unresolved. The ends were cut back, 5 bases at V and 7 bases at J, with 18 bases in the middle. Germline V gene sequence: CDR1 SEHNR, CDR2 FQNEAQ (reference sequence). The CDR3 is 16 residues long. As DNA, the CDR3 is TGTGCCAGCAGCCAGCTGGACTTAATAACAAATTCACCCCTCCACTTT. This codes for CASSQLDLITNSPLHF.

This clonotype has ten or more counts. The V and J genes are TRBV10-3 and TRBJ2-7, with 7 bases aligning to TRBD1. The germline gives CDR1 ENHRY, CDR2 SYGVKD. CDR3 length: 13 amino acids. Trimming at V came to 4 bases and at J to 5 bases, leaving 5 bases not matched to a gene. As DNA, the CDR3 is TGTGCCATCAGTGTACGACAGGGTGACGAGCAGTACTTC. It encodes CAISVRQGDEQYF.